Sequencing of this T cell receptor beta chain was carried out in a study of cytomegalovirus exposure and HLA in healthy donors. Overall study findings and caveats: The study recorded over 150 TCR beta chains that were cytomegalovirus-associated. Further analysis, carried out later, found HLA-associated TCR beta chains more clonally expanded than equally common other chains.

This clone was picked up one time. Its antigen remains unknown. PCR primers comprised 60 Vbeta and 13 Jbeta primers. TCRdb keeps only in-frame clones here, not all; method: immunoSEQ multiplex PCR. Of roughly 250,000 clones in the sample, about 83% are singletons; the top ten hold approximately 2%. Specimen: PBMCs. The sequence came from a woman in her 40s in good health and CMV-seropositive.

This CDR3 is CASSLAGTSGGHEQFF. The DNA for the CDR3 is TGCGCCAGCAGCTTGGCCGGAACTAGCGGGGGCCATGAGCAGTTCTTC. The chain uses TRBV5-1 and TRBJ2-1; TRBD2 aligns across 11 bases. Germline loops: CDR1 SGHRS, CDR2 YFSETQ. This CDR3 spans 16 amino acids. V trimming: 0 bases; J trimming: 8 bases; junction bases outside the gene matches: 7.